The 3 T cell receptor beta chains reported below all come from one sample, sequenced in a study of OX40 agonist ivuxolimab in advanced cancers. The method was immunoSEQ multiplex PCR; TCRdb's version includes in-frame clones alone and lacks a portion of them. The table lists tens of thousands of clones, 81% of them singletons. Sequencing was performed on CD4+ or CD8+ T cells sorted from blood, taken in a trial of the OX40 agonist ivuxolimab. The receptors here all came from an adult with an advanced solid tumor such as melanoma, head and neck, liver or kidney cancer.

The V gene is TRBV29-1, the J gene TRBJ1-5, with TRBD1 matching over 9 bases. The J segment lost 5 bases and the V segment lost 5 bases, leaving 7 bases of the junction unmatched. This CDR3 comprises 14 residues. The V gene's germline CDR1 is SQVTM and CDR2 ANQGSEA. CDR3: CSVSLDRGYQPQHF. The DNA of the CDR3 is TGCAGCGTTTCTCTGGACAGGGGATATCAGCCCCAGCATTTT.

V and J are TRBV19 and TRBJ1-3, with 7 bases identical to TRBD1. The V gene's germline CDR1 is LNHDA and CDR2 SQIVND (reference sequence). J gave up 2 bases and V 5 bases, and 3 bases lay outside the gene matches. The CDR3 is 14 residues long. Written as DNA, the CDR3 is TGTGCCAGTAGTTCACAGGGGACTGGAAACACCATATATTTT. It specifies CASSSQGTGNTIYF. The variable domain in full, completed from reference TRBV19 and TRBJ1-3, reads DGGITQSPKYLFRKEGQNVTLSCEQNLNHDAMYWYRQDPGQGLRLIYYSQIVNDFQKGDIAEGYSVSREKKESFPLTVTSAQKNPTAFYLCASSSQGTGNTIYFGEGSWLTVV.

This clone was counted once. The CDR3 loop is CASSLRTATNEKLFF. DNA for the CDR3: TGTGCCAGCAGTCTCCGGACAGCAACTAATGAAAAACTGTTTTTT. This chain uses TRBV6-5 with TRBJ1-4, with D possibly being TRBD1 (6 bases). CDR3 length: 15 residues. From germline, CDR1 is MNHEY and CDR2 SVGAGI. V gave up 5 bases and J gave up 0 bases, with 10 bases separating them.